This TCR beta chain appears in the sequencing data of a study of cytomegalovirus exposure and HLA in healthy donors. Study details: Early on, a data release was issued that held approximately 92 million unique TCRs from HLA-typed donors. Study outcomes and limitations: Exclusion applied to some V segments, including TRBV6-2 and TRBV6-3, as they were indistinguishable. Presence/absence analyses rested on an assumption that sequencing depth was roughly uniform across donors. The only immune exposure information that was available was CMV serostatus.

It was with 60 Vbeta and 13 Jbeta primers that the PCR ran. Clones were read by immunoSEQ multiplex PCR, and TCRdb kept only the in-frame ones, dropping some. This table has around 140,000 clones, roughly three quarters appearing once. In regard to this clone: Its antigen remains unknown.

V was pared by 8 bases and J by 2 bases, with 2 bases of the junction left unmatched. This CDR3 spans 13 amino acids. Germline values: CDR1 SGHTA, CDR2 FQGTGA. The chain joins TRBV7-3 to TRBJ2-2, with TRBD1 matching 7 bases. What was sequenced was PBMCs. This receptor was taken from a female donor in good health and CMV-seronegative. The CDR3 DNA reads as TGTGCCAGCTGGGACAGCAACACCGGGGAGCTGTTTTTT. This gives the protein CASWDSNTGELFF.